This T cell receptor (beta chain) was found in a study of human T cells and chemical hapten exposure. Study background: Sensitization used 2% DPC on around 2 cm by around 2 cm upper inner arm skin.

Time point noted: patch test 3, about 24 weeks after DPC sensitization. Treatment indicated: therapeutic diphenylcyclopropenone sensitization with weekly scalp DPC. Total RNA came from unfractionated whole blood. Samples of blood were obtained prior to the application of each patch test. Ten or more counts support this clonotype. Its target is unknown. In the authors' methods: A per-sample median of roughly 96,000 TCRs was observed, with counts ranging from roughly 20,000 to 690,600. TCRdb fed the RACE reads into MiXCR, producing one record per CDR3 protein. The V and J calls were determined by TCRdb, not by the authors. The sample includes tens of thousands of distinct CDR3 sequences, more than 8% of them seen just once. The study, taken as a whole, reports: Donors in the study had alopecia, meaning their immune response may differ from healthy people's.

Trimming pared 3 bases from V and 4 bases from J, leaving 16 bases between. The CDR3 extends over 17 amino acids. CDR1 LNHDA and CDR2 SQIVND come from the germline V gene (reference sequence). The sequenced sample was whole blood, obtained in connection with sensitization to the hapten diphenylcyclopropenone (DPC). This rearrangement joins TRBV19 to TRBJ2-6; D perhaps matches TRBD1 (5 bases). The TCR was taken from a man between 50 and 59 years old with alopecia areata. Some clones in this sample may be carry-over from other donors' samples. CDR3 DNA: TGTGCCAGTAGTATTGGGCAGGGCTTTGGAGGGGCCAACGTCCTGACTTTC. This encodes CASSIGQGFGGANVLTF.